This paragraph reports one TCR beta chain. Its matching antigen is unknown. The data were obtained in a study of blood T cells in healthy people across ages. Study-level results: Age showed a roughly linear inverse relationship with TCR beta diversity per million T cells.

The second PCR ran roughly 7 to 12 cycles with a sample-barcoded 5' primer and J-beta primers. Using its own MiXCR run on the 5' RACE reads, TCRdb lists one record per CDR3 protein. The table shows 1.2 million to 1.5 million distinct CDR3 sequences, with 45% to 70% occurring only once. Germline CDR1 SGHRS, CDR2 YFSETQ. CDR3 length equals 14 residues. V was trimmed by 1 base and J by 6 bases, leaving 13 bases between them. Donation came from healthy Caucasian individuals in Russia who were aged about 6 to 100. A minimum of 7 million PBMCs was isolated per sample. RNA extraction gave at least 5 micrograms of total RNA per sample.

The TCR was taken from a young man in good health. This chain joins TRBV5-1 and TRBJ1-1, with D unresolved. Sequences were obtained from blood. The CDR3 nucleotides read TGCGCCAGCAGCTTGTCCCCGGGATCGGCTGAAGCTTTCTTT. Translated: CASSLSPGSAEAFF.